Reported below is one T cell receptor (beta chain). The antigen it recognizes is unknown. No quality values exist for individual bases; no much larger clone is one base distant. Each collaborating institution followed its own protocols to collect whole blood in K2EDTA tubes. Collaborator samples were shipped for TCRbeta analysis as frozen whole blood, isolated PBMCs, or DNA extracted from either sample type. This record comes from a study of blood T cell repertoires in COVID-19 (TCRdb year 2020). In the study overall: Samples covering the acute and convalescent phases of COVID-19 were provided by collaborators in the United States, Italy and Spain. A de-identified subject ID, COVID-19 status, age in years and sex were almost always included in the sample metadata. The prospective study material was composed of cDNA or gDNA derived from T cells, B-cell-depleted T cells, or PBMCs. The samples were drawn from two sources: the first 160 participants of the ongoing ImmuneRACE study, and over 1,000 subjects contributed by 6 global collaborators. A freely available public database, intended as a resource for researchers studying the immune response to SARS-CoV-2, is where the repertoires were released. Subjects who had been exposed to COVID-19, were actively infected with it, or had recovered from it provided the deeply sampled blood TCRbeta repertoires that made up the dataset. HLA class I and class II types, where available, came from metadata supplied by the sample provider rather than from assay-based typing.

General conclusions and limits of the study: How much clinical and demographic metadata was included differed by source and by participant, and the metadata was provided uncurated.

The immunoSEQ Assay, a bias-controlled multiplex PCR, was used to amplify TCRbeta CDR3 regions from genomic DNA. Per the source publication's procedure: Within the assay, amplification of reference gene primers was used to estimate how many nucleated cells each sample contained. To quantify the absolute abundance of each unique TCRbeta CDR3 rearrangement, sequence reads were collapsed and filtered. For each sample, productive Simpson clonality was calculated as the square root of Simpson's diversity index over productive rearrangements. TCRdb retrieved this table from immuneACCESS and kept in-frame rearrangements only. Not all clones are present; in checked studies, unresolved V genes account for under half, and no reason is known for the remainder. The V and J calls and clone size come from that table; D and trimming were worked out from the DNA. For this sample the table gives approximately 360,000 clones, of which about 89% were detected only once. Jointly, the top ten make up 1.2% of the sample.

Sequencing used peripheral blood. The clonotype comes from a man aged 35-49 years with acute or convalescent COVID-19.

Here is the DNA: TGCGCCAGCAGCCCTGCTTCTAGCGGGGTGGCGTTTCCCTACGAGCAGTACTTC. The encoded protein is CASSPASSGVAFPYEQYF. This chain joins TRBV5-1 to TRBJ2-7; 9 bases in the middle match TRBD2. The CDR3 sequence holds 18 residues, the cysteine and phenylalanine included. CDR3 DNA is the only sequence kept; it has 54 bases, read in frame from the first base. Trimming accounts for 4 bases at V and 2 bases at J, while the number of junction bases matched to no gene is 16. CDR1 and CDR2 were assigned from the germline V gene as SGHRS and YFSETQ.